One sample yielded the 16 T cell receptor beta chains listed below, sequenced in a study of graft-versus-host responses after intestinal transplantation. Each mixed lymphocyte reaction held roughly 200,000 CFSE-labeled responders and roughly 200,000 irradiated violet-dye-labeled stimulators. Produced via immunoSEQ multiplex PCR; TCRdb's table is partial and in-frame only. The sample includes 7,000 to 10,000 clones, under 35% of them seen just once. The sample here was alloreactive CD8+ T cells from a mixed lymphocyte reaction culture, taken before transplantation. Subset given: CFSE-low proliferating T cells sorted from approximately 6-day pre-transplant mixed lymphocyte reaction (GvH or HvG direction). The receptors derive from a human patient who was an organ donor for intestinal transplantation.

The sample holds a few counts of this clone. This may be a read error, as it is one base from a much larger clone. The V gene is TRBV5-4, the J gene TRBJ1-2; the D is unclear. This CDR3 spans 14 amino acids. The germline V and J ends were trimmed by 4 bases and 1 base, with 11 bases remaining between them. Germline values: CDR1 SGHNT, CDR2 YYREEE (reference sequence). In DNA, the CDR3 is TGTGCCAGCAGCCAAGACGTGGGTAACTATGGCTACACCTTC. Translation gives CASSQDVGNYGYTF.

This clone was seen more than once but under ten times. The chain links TRBV7-2 to TRBJ2-7; TRBD1 matches 7 bases. After removal of 1 base from V and 6 bases from J, the junction contained 3 bases not matched to a gene. The germline gives CDR1 SGHTA, CDR2 FQGNSA. CDR3 size: 13 residues. CDR3 in amino acids: CASSLGRGSEQYF. For the CDR3, the DNA is TGTGCCAGCAGCTTAGGCAGGGGGAGCGAGCAGTACTTC.

Sample share makes this clone large. The chain's CDR3 is CASSAGHNEQFF. CDR3 DNA: TGTGCCAGCTCGGCGGGGCACAATGAGCAGTTCTTC. The chain carries TRBV6-1 and TRBJ2-1, with D possibly being TRBD2 (6 bases). Germline values: CDR1 MNHNS, CDR2 SASEGT. There are 12 residues in the CDR3. V shed 8 bases and J shed 5 bases, with 10 bases lying between them.

This clone was picked up a small number of times. Possible read error: a much larger clone is one base away. The chain recombines TRBV30 with TRBJ1-2, with 8 bases identical to TRBD1. With V trimmed by 6 bases and J by 4 bases, 7 bases remained unmatched. Germline CDR1 reads GTSNPN; CDR2 reads SVGIG (reference sequence). CDR3 length: 13 residues. CDR3 sequence reads: CACSPGTGYGYTF. CDR3 sequence (DNA): TGTGCCTGTAGTCCCGGGACAGGCTATGGCTACACCTTC.

The chain employs TRBV4-1 and TRBJ2-7; D perhaps matches TRBD2 (6 bases). This CDR3 has 15 residues. The V end was cut by 1 base, the J end by 3 bases, with 13 bases between. CDR1 MGHRA and CDR2 YSYEKL come from the germline V gene. The CDR3 reads CASSQARAGFYEQYF. CDR3 nucleotides: TGCGCCAGCAGCCAAGCTCGAGCGGGTTTCTACGAGCAGTACTTC.

This chain joins TRBV19 and TRBJ1-1; D call uncertain. CDR3 length: 13 residues. Looked up from germline, CDR1 is LNHDA and CDR2 is SQIVND (reference sequence). The V end lost 1 base, the J end lost 6 bases, and 9 bases lay between the germline ends. CDR3 protein: CASSIGAIPEAFF. In DNA, the CDR3 is TGTGCCAGTAGTATAGGGGCCATCCCTGAAGCTTTCTTT.

This clone turned up a few times. The chain recombines TRBV7-9 with TRBJ2-7; 12 bases are a match to TRBD1. V lost 7 bases, J lost 7 bases, and 14 bases stayed unmatched. The CDR3 is 16 residues long. Per germline, CDR1 SEHNR and CDR2 FQNEAQ (reference sequence). In DNA, the CDR3 is TGTGCCAGCACCTTTGGGTGGGACAGGGGGCGCTGGGAGCAGTACTTC. This codes for CASTFGWDRGRWEQYF. The variable domain in full, completed from reference TRBV7-9 and TRBJ2-7, reads DTGVSQNPRHKITKRGQNVTFRCDPISEHNRLYWYRQTLGQGPEFLTYFQNEAQLEKSRLLSDRFSAERPKGSFSTLEIQRTEQGDSAMYLCASTFGWDRGRWEQYFGPGTRLTVT.

The sample holds a few counts of this clone. This chain uses TRBV6-6 with TRBJ2-1; no definite D call. With 0 bases removed from V and 10 bases from J, the gap between germline ends came to 13 bases. The CDR3 contains 14 residues. Germline CDR1 reads MNHNY; CDR2 reads SVGAGI (reference sequence). The CDR3 bases are TGTGCCAGCAGTTACTCTCCCTCTTTGGGCGAGCAGTTCTTC. Translated: CASSYSPSLGEQFF.

The J gene is TRBJ1-2, the V gene TRBV7-8; tentative D call: TRBD1 (6 bases). Germline V gives CDR1 SGHVS, CDR2 FQNEAQ. Deletions cut 5 bases from V and 4 bases from J, with 14 bases between. This CDR3 contains 14 residues. CDR3 sequence: CASSLFGTPYGYTF. The CDR3 bases are TGTGCCAGCAGCCTTTTCGGGACACCCTATGGCTACACCTTC.

This clone has just a few counts. The chain is built from TRBV4-1 and TRBJ2-1; D is possibly TRBD2 (6 bases). Germline V lookup: CDR1 MGHRA, CDR2 YSYEKL. The CDR3 loop spans 16 amino acids. Trimming took 1 base from V and 0 from J, leaving 10 bases between them. CDR3 amino acids: CASSQVAVLSYNEQFF. As DNA, the CDR3 is TGCGCCAGCAGCCAAGTAGCGGTCCTCTCCTACAATGAGCAGTTCTTC.

Relative to its sample, this clone is medium-sized (0.01 to 0.1%). Here the CDR3 reads CSVEEGGAEQYF. The CDR3 DNA reads as TGCAGCGTTGAAGAGGGGGGGGCCGAGCAGTACTTC. The rearrangement uses TRBV29-1 and TRBJ2-7, with D maybe TRBD2 (7 bases). The CDR3 sequence is 12 residues long. V was cut by 0 bases and J by 6 bases, with 9 bases left in between. Germline CDR1 is SQVTM and CDR2 is ANQGSEA.

The chain links TRBV4-3 to TRBJ2-3; D remains unclear. Trimming shortened V by 0 bases and J by 2 bases, and 9 bases separated the two germline ends. This CDR3 is built from 15 residues. CDR1 and CDR2 from the germline V gene are LGHNA and YSLEER. The CDR3: CASSQDNADTDTQYF. The CDR3 DNA reads as TGCGCCAGCAGCCAAGATAACGCGGACACAGATACGCAGTATTTT.

This chain links TRBV5-1 with TRBJ2-2, with 10 nucleotides matching TRBD2. The length of the CDR3 is 15 residues. The V and J ends lost 5 bases and 7 bases, in that order; junction bases with no gene match: 8. Germline CDR1 SGHRS, CDR2 YFSETQ. The CDR3 DNA reads as TGCGCCAGCAGTTGGCTAGCGGGAGTAGGCGGGGAGCTGTTTTTT. Translated: CASSWLAGVGGELFF. Full variable domain (rest looked up from reference TRBV5-1 and TRBJ2-2): KAGVTQTPRYLIKTRGQQVTLSCSPISGHRSVSWYQQTPGQGLQFLFEYFSETQRNKGNFPGRFSGRQFSNSRSEMNVSTLELGDSALYLCASSWLAGVGGELFFGEGSRLTVL.

This clone showed up just a few times. The junction departs from germline at one end; a sequencing error may be responsible. V gene TRBV6-6 combines with J gene TRBJ2-3; the D is unclear. Germline V gene data show CDR1 as MNHNY and CDR2 as SVGAGI (reference sequence). CDR3 length: 14 amino acids. CDR3 coding DNA: TGTGCCATCAGTGAGTCGCTACAGACAGATACGCAGTATTTT. It yields the protein CAISESLQTDTQYF.

This clone was counted a few times. The chain joins TRBV2 to TRBJ1-2; TRBD1 is a possible D gene (5 bases). This CDR3 is 17 amino acids long. Trimming removed 11 bases at V and 1 base at J, with 26 bases between. The germline CDR1 and CDR2 sequences are SNHLY and FYNNEI. For the CDR3, the DNA is TGTGCCTCGGAAAGTTGGCAGGGAGGTAGCCTTAACTATGGCTACACCTTC. Protein: CASESWQGGSLNYGYTF.

This clone has a handful of counts. J is TRBJ2-3 and V is TRBV4-1; 9 positions match TRBD2. V was clipped by 2 bases and J by 0 bases; unmatched bases: 0. Germline CDR1 is MGHRA and CDR2 is YSYEKL. This CDR3 is 15 amino acids long. DNA for the CDR3: TGCGCCAGCAGCCAAACTAGCGGGAGCACAGATACGCAGTATTTT. The encoded protein is CASSQTSGSTDTQYF.